A selection of T cell receptor beta chains follows, all from one sample in a study of cytomegalovirus exposure and HLA in healthy donors. Sequencing was performed with immunoSEQ multiplex PCR; in TCRdb, only in-frame clones are kept and a portion is missing. The repertoire consists of a few hundred thousand clones, with roughly two thirds occurring once and the leading ten covering about 2.1%. Sequences were obtained from PBMCs. Receptor source: a female donor in good health and CMV-seronegative. Both conserved end residues are part of each CDR3.

V gene: TRBV19; J gene: TRBJ2-7; CDR3 protein: CASSILRVGGYEQYF
V gene: TRBV28; J gene: TRBJ1-2; CDR3 protein: CASSLSGTGGPNYGYTF
V gene: TRBV5-1; J gene: TRBJ2-1; CDR3 protein: CASSLAPGLAGPNEQFF
V gene: TRBV28; J gene: TRBJ1-2; CDR3 protein: CASSVKPNLGYTF
V gene: TRBV30; J gene: TRBJ1-2; CDR3 protein: CAWTTTANYGYIF
V gene: TRBV28; J gene: TRBJ2-1; CDR3 protein: CAIGRDEQFF
V gene: TRBV6-5; J gene: TRBJ1-4; CDR3 protein: CASGTRQAEKLFF
V gene: TRBV19; J gene: TRBJ2-2; CDR3 protein: CASSSTGQGRTGELFF
V gene: TRBV10-1; J gene: TRBJ2-5; CDR3 protein: CASSESERIWEQYF
V gene: TRBV28; J gene: -; CDR3 protein: CASRLTGEGYEQYF
V gene: TRBV6-1; J gene: TRBJ2-4; CDR3 protein: CASSEWSVKNIQYF
V gene: TRBV9; J gene: TRBJ1-3; CDR3 protein: CASSVVGDSGNTIYF
V gene: TRBV5-4; J gene: -; CDR3 protein: CASSLGTTYEQYF
V gene: TRBV10-1; J gene: TRBJ1-1; CDR3 protein: CASSESRYTEAFF
V gene: TRBV4-1; J gene: TRBJ2-7; CDR3 protein: CASSQLASGEQYF
V gene: TRBV6-6; J gene: TRBJ2-3; CDR3 protein: CATQTVTDTQYF
V gene: TRBV7-3; J gene: TRBJ2-2; CDR3 protein: CASSRPGQEGTGELFF
V gene: TRBV27; J gene: TRBJ2-7; CDR3 protein: CASIDRDYPRGEQYF
V gene: TRBV5-1; J gene: TRBJ1-4; CDR3 protein: CASSLTGNTNEKLFF
V gene: TRBV7-2; J gene: TRBJ2-7; CDR3 protein: CASSLVLAGAYEQYF
V gene: TRBV28; J gene: TRBJ2-7; CDR3 protein: CASSLAGSSYEQYF
V gene: TRBV10-3; J gene: TRBJ2-3; CDR3 protein: CAISPTSGTGSPDTQYF
V gene: TRBV6-5; J gene: TRBJ1-2; CDR3 protein: CASSASQGSGYTF
V gene: TRBV21-1; J gene: TRBJ1-5; CDR3 protein: CASSNPSDINSNQPQHF
V gene: TRBV5-5; J gene: TRBJ2-3; CDR3 protein: CASSLVLAGSTDTQYF
V gene: TRBV30; J gene: TRBJ2-1; CDR3 protein: CAWSVFGGGYNEQFF
V gene: TRBV11-2; J gene: TRBJ2-5; CDR3 protein: CASSLGWDRDKETQYF
V gene: TRBV6-1; J gene: TRBJ1-3; CDR3 protein: CASSQGHFSGNTIYF
V gene: TRBV27; J gene: TRBJ2-7; CDR3 protein: CASSLGKRVSYEQYF
V gene: TRBV28; J gene: TRBJ2-7; CDR3 protein: CASSVGGPPYEQYF
V gene: TRBV5-4; J gene: TRBJ2-7; CDR3 protein: CASSRLRTGEQYF
V gene: TRBV19; J gene: TRBJ2-7; CDR3 protein: CASSPGTSGRPRSSYEQYF
V gene: TRBV28; J gene: TRBJ2-7; CDR3 protein: CASSSPRGRLEQYF
V gene: TRBV9; J gene: TRBJ2-7; CDR3 protein: CASSVGGTNPYEQYF
V gene: TRBV7-9; J gene: TRBJ2-5; CDR3 protein: CASSLAPTGQETQYF
V gene: TRBV2; J gene: TRBJ2-7; CDR3 protein: CASSAESLEQYF
V gene: TRBV7-8; J gene: TRBJ2-7; CDR3 protein: CASRLLAGHYEQYF
V gene: TRBV25-1; J gene: TRBJ2-3; CDR3 protein: CATELAGVTDTQYF
V gene: TRBV6-6; J gene: TRBJ1-5; CDR3 protein: CASTDEGASNQPQHF
V gene: TRBV14; J gene: TRBJ2-2; CDR3 protein: CASSQESILGATGELFF
V gene: TRBV7-9; J gene: TRBJ2-1; CDR3 protein: CASSFGQPNEQFF
V gene: TRBV30; J gene: TRBJ1-1; CDR3 protein: CAWREQGWGEAFF
V gene: TRBV5-1; J gene: TRBJ1-3; CDR3 protein: CASSLEIEGKAGNTIYF
V gene: TRBV28; J gene: TRBJ2-7; CDR3 protein: CASSFPTQAEQYF
V gene: TRBV6-1; J gene: TRBJ1-5; CDR3 protein: CASSEARQRPQHF
V gene: TRBV5-4; J gene: TRBJ2-1; CDR3 protein: CASSLGSNEQFF
V gene: TRBV5-6; J gene: TRBJ1-5; CDR3 protein: CASSLVGASNQPQHF
V gene: TRBV4-1; J gene: TRBJ2-1; CDR3 protein: CASSPGVSSYNEQFF
V gene: TRBV5-8; J gene: TRBJ2-6; CDR3 protein: CASSLGQSGANVLTF